These 5 T cell receptor beta chains share one sample of origin, sequenced in a study of T cells in women clearing cervical HPV infection. Only in-frame clones appear in the TCRdb table, and some are missing; sequencing was by immunoSEQ multiplex PCR. The table gives more than 25,000 clones; the top ten clones make up around 10% of it. The material sequenced was blood buffy coat. These receptors came from a woman between 18 and 75 years old with a cervical HPV16 infection that either progressed to CIN3+ or cleared (not recorded which).

The part of the CDR3 DNA that was read is TGCGCCAGCATCCTCGGGACTAGCGGGAGGGAGCCGGAAGAGACG. Translating it yields CASILGTSGREPEET. The full CDR3 is CASILGTSGREPEETQYF. This chain joins TRBV10-1 and TRBJ2-3, with 16 bases aligning to TRBD2. The read is 3 residues too short to cover the CDR3 end, so that end is filled in from the germline J gene. Germline V gives CDR1 WNHNN, CDR2 SYGVQD (reference sequence). The CDR3 totals 18 residues.

On this clone: The CDR3 goes on 3 residues after the read ends, and that part is filled in from the germline J gene. The chain has TRBV5-1 and TRBJ2-5; D is uncertain. V lost 4 bases, J lost 5 bases, and 9 bases lay in between. Germline V gene sequence: CDR1 SGHRS, CDR2 YFSETQ. The CDR3 covers 12 residues. Here the CDR3 reads CASSPLSETQYF. The part of the CDR3 DNA that was read is TGCGCCAGCAGCCCACTAAGTGAGACC.

Remarks on this clone: The DNA ends 3 residues before the CDR3 does, and the rest of the CDR3 is filled in from the germline J gene. The chain has TRBV6-4 and TRBJ1-1, with D perhaps matching TRBD1 (6 bases). Germline values: CDR1 MRHNA, CDR2 SNTAGT. The CDR3 covers 14 residues. Deletions cut 6 bases from V and 4 bases from J, with 15 bases between. CDR3 sequence: CASRPQQGRTEAFF. The DNA read from the CDR3 is TGTGCCAGCAGGCCACAACAGGGCCGCACTGAA.

Comment on this clone: The read falls 3 residues short of the CDR3 end, and the missing part is taken from the germline J gene. This sequence joins TRBV19 and TRBJ1-3; 8 bases fit TRBD1. The CDR3 length is 16 residues. V lost 1 base to trimming and J lost 5 bases; unmatched junction nucleotides: 7. In germline, CDR1 is LNHDA, CDR2 SQIVND (reference sequence). This CDR3 is CASSIVPGTGRNTIYF. The sequenced CDR3 bases are TGTGCCAGTAGTATAGTCCCCGGGACAGGAAGAAACACC.

Worth noting for this clone: The read ends 3 residues early relative to the CDR3; the germline J gene fills the gap. The V call is TRBV12-3 or TRBV12-4, the J call TRBJ2-1; 8 bases agree with TRBD2. The CDR3 consists of 15 residues. V dropped 6 bases and J dropped 4; count of bases not matched to a gene: 8. CDR3 loop: CASSVMAGGYNEQFF. The DNA read from the CDR3 is TGTGCCAGCAGCGTCATGGCGGGGGGTTACAATGAG.